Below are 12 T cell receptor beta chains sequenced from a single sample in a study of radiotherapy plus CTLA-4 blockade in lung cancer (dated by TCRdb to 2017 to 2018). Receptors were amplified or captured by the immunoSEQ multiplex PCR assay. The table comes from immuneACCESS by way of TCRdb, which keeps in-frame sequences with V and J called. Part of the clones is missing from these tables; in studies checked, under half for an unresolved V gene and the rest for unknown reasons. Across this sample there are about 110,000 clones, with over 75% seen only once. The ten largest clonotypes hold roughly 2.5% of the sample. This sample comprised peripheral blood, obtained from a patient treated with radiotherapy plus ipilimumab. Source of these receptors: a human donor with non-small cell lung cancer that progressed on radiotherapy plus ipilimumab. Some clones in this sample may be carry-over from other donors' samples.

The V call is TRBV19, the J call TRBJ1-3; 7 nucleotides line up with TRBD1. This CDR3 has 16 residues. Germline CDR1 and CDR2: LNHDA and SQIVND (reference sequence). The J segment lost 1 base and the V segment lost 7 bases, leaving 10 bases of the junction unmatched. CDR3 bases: TGTGCCAGTAATGCACAGGGGCAATTTTCTGGAAACACCATATATTTT. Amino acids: CASNAQGQFSGNTIYF.

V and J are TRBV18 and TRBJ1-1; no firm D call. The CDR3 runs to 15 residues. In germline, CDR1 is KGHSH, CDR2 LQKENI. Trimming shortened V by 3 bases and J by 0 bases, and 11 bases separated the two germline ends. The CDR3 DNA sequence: TGTGCCAGCTCACCCCGACAAGACATGAACACTGAAGCTTTCTTT. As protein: CASSPRQDMNTEAFF. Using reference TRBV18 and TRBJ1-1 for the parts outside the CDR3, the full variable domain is NAGVMQNPRHLVRRRGQEARLRCSPMKGHSHVYWYRQLPEEGLKFMVYLQKENIIDESGMPKERFSAEFPKEGPSILRIQQVVRGDSAAYFCASSPRQDMNTEAFFGQGTRLTVV.

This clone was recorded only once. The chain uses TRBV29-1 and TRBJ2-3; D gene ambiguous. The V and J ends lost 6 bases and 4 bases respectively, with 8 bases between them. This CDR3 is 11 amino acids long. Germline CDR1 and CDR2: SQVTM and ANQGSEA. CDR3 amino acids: CSVLTSDTQYF. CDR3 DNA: TGCAGCGTGTTGACTTCAGATACGCAGTATTTT.

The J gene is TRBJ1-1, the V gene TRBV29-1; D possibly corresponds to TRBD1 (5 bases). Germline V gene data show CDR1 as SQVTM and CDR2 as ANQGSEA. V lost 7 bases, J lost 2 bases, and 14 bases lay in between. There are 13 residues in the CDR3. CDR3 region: CSALGQLNTEAFF. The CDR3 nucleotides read TGCAGCGCCCTGGGGCAGCTCAACACTGAAGCTTTCTTT.

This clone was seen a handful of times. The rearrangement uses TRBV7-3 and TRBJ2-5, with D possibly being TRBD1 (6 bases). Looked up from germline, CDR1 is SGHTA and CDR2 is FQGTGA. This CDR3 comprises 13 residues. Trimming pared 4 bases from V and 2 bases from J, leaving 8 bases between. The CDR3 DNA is TGTGCCAGCAGCTCCGACAGGCAAGAGACCCAGTACTTC. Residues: CASSSDRQETQYF.

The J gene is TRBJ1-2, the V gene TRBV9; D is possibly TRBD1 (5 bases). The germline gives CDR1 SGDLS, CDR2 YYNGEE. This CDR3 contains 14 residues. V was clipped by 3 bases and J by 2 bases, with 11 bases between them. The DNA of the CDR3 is TGTGCCAGCAGCGCCCGGGAGGGGAACTATGGCTACACCTTC. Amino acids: CASSAREGNYGYTF.

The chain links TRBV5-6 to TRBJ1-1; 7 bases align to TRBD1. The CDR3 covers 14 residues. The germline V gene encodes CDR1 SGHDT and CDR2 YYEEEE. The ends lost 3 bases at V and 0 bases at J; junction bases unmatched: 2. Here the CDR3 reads CASSWDSLNTEAFF. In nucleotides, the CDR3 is TGTGCCAGCAGCTGGGACAGTCTGAACACTGAAGCTTTCTTT.

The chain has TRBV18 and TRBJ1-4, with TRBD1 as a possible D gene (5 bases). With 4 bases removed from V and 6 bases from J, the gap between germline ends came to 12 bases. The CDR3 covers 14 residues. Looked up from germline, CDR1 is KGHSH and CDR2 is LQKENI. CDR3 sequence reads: CASSQVGGDEKLFF. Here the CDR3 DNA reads TGTGCCAGCTCACAGGTGGGGGGAGATGAAAAACTGTTTTTT.

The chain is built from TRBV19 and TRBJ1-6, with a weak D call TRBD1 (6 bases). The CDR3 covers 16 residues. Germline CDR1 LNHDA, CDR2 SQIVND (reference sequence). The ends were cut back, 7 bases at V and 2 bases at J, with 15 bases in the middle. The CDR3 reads CASNKGGRTYNSPLHF. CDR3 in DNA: TGTGCCAGTAACAAAGGGGGGCGGACCTATAATTCACCCCTCCACTTT. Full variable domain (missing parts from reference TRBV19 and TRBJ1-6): DGGITQSPKYLFRKEGQNVTLSCEQNLNHDAMYWYRQDPGQGLRLIYYSQIVNDFQKGDIAEGYSVSREKKESFPLTVTSAQKNPTAFYLCASNKGGRTYNSPLHFGNGTRLTVT.

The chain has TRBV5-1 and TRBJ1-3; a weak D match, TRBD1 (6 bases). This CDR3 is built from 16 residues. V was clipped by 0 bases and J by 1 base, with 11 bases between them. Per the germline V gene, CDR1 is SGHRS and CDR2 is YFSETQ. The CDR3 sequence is CASSLGSQGSGNTIYF. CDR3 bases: TGCGCCAGCAGCTTGGGATCGCAGGGGTCTGGAAACACCATATATTTT. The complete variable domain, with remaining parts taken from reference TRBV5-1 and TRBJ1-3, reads KAGVTQTPRYLIKTRGQQVTLSCSPISGHRSVSWYQQTPGQGLQFLFEYFSETQRNKGNFPGRFSGRQFSNSRSEMNVSTLELGDSALYLCASSLGSQGSGNTIYFGEGSWLTVV.

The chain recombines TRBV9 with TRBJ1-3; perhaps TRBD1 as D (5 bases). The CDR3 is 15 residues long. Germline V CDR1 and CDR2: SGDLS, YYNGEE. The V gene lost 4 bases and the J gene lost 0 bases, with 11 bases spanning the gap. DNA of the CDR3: TGTGCCAGCAGCACCGGACACCGCTCTGGAAACACCATATATTTT. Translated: CASSTGHRSGNTIYF.

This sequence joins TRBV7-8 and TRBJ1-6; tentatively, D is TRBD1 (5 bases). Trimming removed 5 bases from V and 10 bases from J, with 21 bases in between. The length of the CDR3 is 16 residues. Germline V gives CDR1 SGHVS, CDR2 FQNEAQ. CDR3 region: CASSPRTLLGDSPLHF. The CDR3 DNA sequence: TGTGCCAGCAGCCCCCGGACCCTACTGGGGGACTCACCCCTCCACTTT.